This entry concerns a single T cell receptor (beta chain). The CDR3 consists of 15 residues. J gave up 4 bases and V 1 base, and 3 bases lay outside the gene matches. The germline gives CDR1 SEHNR, CDR2 FQNEAQ (reference sequence). Profiling relied on immunoSEQ multiplex PCR, and the TCRdb table lists in-frame clones only, not all of them. Among around 62,000 clones listed, about 98% were seen once. This sample was taken from a study of technical replicates of blood from a handful of donors. Sequencing was performed on T cells isolated from PBMCs. This receptor was identified in a human donor in good health. The chain carries TRBV7-9 and TRBJ1-5, with TRBD1 identical over 8 bases. CDR3 amino acids: CASSLGGTGNQPQHF. For the CDR3, the DNA is TGTGCCAGCAGCTTAGGAGGGACAGGTAATCAGCCCCAGCATTTT.